The source of this T cell receptor beta chain is a study of blood T cell repertoires in COVID-19. Study background: In each case, the material was cDNA or gDNA derived from T cells, B-cell-depleted T cells, or PBMCs.

This CDR3 is 15 amino acids long. J was trimmed by 5 bases and V by 7 bases; bases with no gene match: 8. Germline V gives CDR1 LNHDA, CDR2 SQIVND (reference sequence). Data came from immunoSEQ multiplex PCR; TCRdb stores just in-frame clones and leaves some out. The sample yields about 46,000 clones, approximately 86% seen once. This TCR came from a woman between 45 and 60 years old who had recovered from COVID-19. Material for sequencing was PBMCs or T cells enriched from blood (not recorded which). The chain carries TRBV19 and TRBJ2-5; the match to TRBD1 covers 12 bases. Here the CDR3 DNA reads TGTGCCAGTAAGCCCGGGACAGGGGGCCGGGAGACCCAGTACTTC. It yields the protein CASKPGTGGRETQYF.